The 21 T cell receptor beta chains in this list originate from one sample, sequenced in a study of cytomegalovirus exposure and HLA in healthy donors. A multiplex PCR was run with 60 Vbeta primers and 13 Jbeta primers. Data came from immunoSEQ multiplex PCR; TCRdb stores just in-frame clones and leaves some out. The repertoire has under 250,000 clones, about 80% of them found once; the top ten carry under 3%. The sequencing sample was made of PBMCs. These receptors originate from a woman in her thirties in good health and CMV-seronegative.

The chain recombines TRBV5-1 with TRBJ2-7; D is unclear. The CDR3 has 17 amino acids. Trimming stripped 0 bases from V and 4 bases from J, with 20 bases between. CDR1 and CDR2 (germline): SGHRS, YFSETQ. CDR3 residues: CASSLARVLDLGYEQYF. The DNA of the CDR3 is TGCGCCAGCAGCTTGGCCCGGGTGCTTGATCTGGGTTACGAGCAGTACTTC.

The genes are TRBV4-1 and TRBJ2-3; 8 nucleotides match TRBD2. With 2 bases clipped from V and 5 bases from J, the junction kept 9 bases outside the gene matches. CDR3 length: 16 amino acids. Germline assignment: CDR1 MGHRA and CDR2 YSYEKL. The CDR3 spells CASSQLAGPQGDTQYF. The CDR3 coding sequence is TGCGCCAGCAGCCAACTAGCGGGCCCACAAGGAGATACGCAGTATTTT.

In nucleotides, the CDR3 is TGCGCCAGCAGCTTGGCCGTCGGGAACACTGAAGCTTTCTTT. Its translation is CASSLAVGNTEAFF. This rearrangement joins TRBV5-1 to TRBJ1-1; no definite D call. V lost 0 bases and J 1 base, leaving 7 bases between the germline ends. This CDR3 comprises 14 residues. Germline V gene data show CDR1 as SGHRS and CDR2 as YFSETQ.

The CDR3: CASSIGQYSNQPQHF. The CDR3 nucleotides read TGTGCCAGCAGTATCGGACAGTATAGCAATCAGCCCCAGCATTTT. V usage is TRBV27 and J usage is TRBJ1-5; TRBD1 is a possible D gene (6 bases). The CDR3 runs 15 residues. Germline assignment: CDR1 MNHEY and CDR2 SMNVEV (reference sequence). Trimming took 5 bases from V and 0 from J, leaving 11 bases between them.

The chain joins TRBV2 to TRBJ2-1; TRBD2 matches at 7 bases. The germline V gene encodes CDR1 SNHLY and CDR2 FYNNEI. With V trimmed by 5 bases and J by 2 bases, 6 bases remained unmatched. This CDR3 contains 15 residues. The CDR3 nucleotides read TGTGCCAGCAGTTCGAGCGGGACCGCCTACAATGAGCAGTTCTTC. As protein: CASSSSGTAYNEQFF.

This clone was observed once. This chain uses TRBV28 with TRBJ1-2; 8 bases fit TRBD1. CDR3 length equals 15 residues. The V gene's germline CDR1 is MDHEN and CDR2 SYDVKM. After removal of 5 bases from V and 8 bases from J, the junction contained 13 bases not matched to a gene. In DNA, the CDR3 is TGTGCCAGCAGTCGAATTATGACAGGGGTAGAGGGCTACACCTTC. Protein sequence: CASSRIMTGVEGYTF.

The chain recombines TRBV4-1 with TRBJ2-2; D may be TRBD1 (6 bases). The germline V gene has CDR1 MGHRA and CDR2 YSYEKL. The CDR3 is 17 amino acids. V lost 3 bases and J 1 base, leaving 15 bases between the germline ends. The CDR3 loop is CASSHVLGGLNTGELFF. In nucleotides, the CDR3 is TGCGCCAGCAGCCATGTACTTGGGGGCTTGAACACCGGGGAGCTGTTTTTT.

The V call is TRBV29-1, the J call TRBJ1-3, with D tentatively TRBD1 (6 bases). CDR1 is SQVTM and CDR2 is ANQGSEA in the germline V gene. The CDR3 spans 15 residues. V gave up 0 bases and J gave up 0 bases, with 9 bases separating them. Here the CDR3 DNA reads TGCAGCGTTGAAGAGGGGGCGAGCTCTGGAAACACCATATATTTT. Translation gives CSVEEGASSGNTIYF.

This clone appeared many times. The J gene is TRBJ1-1, the V gene TRBV5-6; D is ambiguous. Germline-derived CDR1 and CDR2 are SGHDT and YYEEEE. The CDR3 extends over 13 amino acids. Trimming took 1 base from V and 3 from J, leaving 7 bases between them. In DNA, the CDR3 is TGTGCCAGCAGCTTGATTGCAGACACTGAAGCTTTCTTT. Translated, it gives CASSLIADTEAFF.

The chain has TRBV29-1 and TRBJ1-1, with no clear D. Trimming left V 7 bases short and J 2 bases short, with 11 bases between. Germline CDR1 and CDR2: SQVTM and ANQGSEA. This CDR3 contains 12 residues. Here the CDR3 DNA reads TGCAGCGACAGACGGGGAAACACTGAAGCTTTCTTT. Its protein is CSDRRGNTEAFF.

The J gene is TRBJ1-1, the V gene TRBV5-5, with a possible D match to TRBD1 (6 bases). V lost 2 bases, J lost 0 bases, and 14 bases lay in between. Germline lookup yields CDR1 SGHKS and CDR2 YYEKEE (reference sequence). The CDR3 runs 16 residues. The CDR3 sequence is CASSLTGIGMNTEAFF. CDR3 DNA: TGTGCCAGCAGCTTAACAGGGATAGGGATGAACACTGAAGCTTTCTTT.

The chain joins TRBV6-5 to TRBJ1-1; D unclear. Trimming took off 9 bases at V and 7 bases at J, with 9 bases between the two ends. The germline V gene encodes CDR1 MNHEY and CDR2 SVGAGI. The CDR3 covers 10 residues. CDR3 DNA sequence: TGTGCCAGTGGGAGCGGTGAAGCTTTCTTT. Protein: CASGSGEAFF.

The chain combines TRBV11-3 with TRBJ1-3; D is uncertain. In germline, CDR1 is SGHNT, CDR2 YENEEA. This CDR3 comprises 11 residues. V was pared by 11 bases and J by 4 bases, with 9 bases between. CDR3 nucleotide sequence: TGTGCCTCCCTCCGGGGAAACACCATATATTTT. This gives the protein CASLRGNTIYF.

The chain combines TRBV10-3 with TRBJ2-7; TRBD1 is a possible D gene (7 bases). Germline values: CDR1 ENHRY, CDR2 SYGVKD. V was clipped by 3 bases and J by 2 bases, with 8 bases between them. The CDR3 loop spans 13 amino acids. CDR3 DNA: TGTGCCATCAGTGACAGGGGGGCCTACGAGCAGTACTTC. It encodes CAISDRGAYEQYF.

Only a few counts were recorded for this clone. The rearrangement links TRBV5-1 to TRBJ2-3; D remains ambiguous. Germline V gene sequence: CDR1 SGHRS, CDR2 YFSETQ. With 3 bases removed from V and 0 bases from J, the gap between germline ends came to 8 bases. This CDR3 has 14 residues. As DNA, the CDR3 is TGCGCCAGCAGCTCCTCTCCTAGCACAGATACGCAGTATTTT. It codes for CASSSSPSTDTQYF. The full variable domain, its missing parts supplied by reference TRBV5-1 and TRBJ2-3, is KAGVTQTPRYLIKTRGQQVTLSCSPISGHRSVSWYQQTPGQGLQFLFEYFSETQRNKGNFPGRFSGRQFSNSRSEMNVSTLELGDSALYLCASSSSPSTDTQYFGPGTRLTVL.

This clone occurred once. V and J are TRBV15 and TRBJ2-5, with D perhaps TRBD2 (5 bases). V lost 0 bases and J 5 bases, leaving 13 bases between the germline ends. CDR3 length: 15 amino acids. Germline V gene lookup returns CDR1 LNHNV and CDR2 YYDKDF (reference sequence). The DNA of the CDR3 is TGTGCCACCAGCAGAGATGCCGCCCGGAGGGAGACCCAGTACTTC. Amino acid sequence: CATSRDAARRETQYF.

V usage is TRBV6-5 and J usage is TRBJ2-3; TRBD1 matches 8 bases. The CDR3 is made up of 15 amino acids. J gave up 1 base and V 7 bases, and 7 bases lay outside the gene matches. Germline CDR1 is MNHEY and CDR2 is SVGAGI. The CDR3 sequence is CASTAQGARTDTQYF. The CDR3 nucleotides read TGTGCCAGCACCGCGCAGGGGGCCCGCACAGATACGCAGTATTTT.

The rearrangement links TRBV2 to TRBJ2-1; 13 bases fit TRBD2. CDR1 is SNHLY, CDR2 FYNNEI, per germline. V gave up 6 bases and J gave up 9 bases; unmatched junction bases: 8. The CDR3 sequence is 15 residues long. The CDR3 DNA follows: TGTGCCAGCAGGGACGGACTAGCGGGAGCGCTTGAGCAGTTCTTC. This encodes CASRDGLAGALEQFF.

V gene TRBV28 combines with J gene TRBJ1-1; D call uncertain. The V end lost 7 bases, the J end lost 1 base, and 16 bases lay between the germline ends. This CDR3 is 15 amino acids long. Per germline, CDR1 MDHEN and CDR2 SYDVKM. The CDR3 sequence: CASMVIAYPNTEAFF. In nucleotides, the CDR3 is TGTGCCAGCATGGTTATAGCGTACCCGAACACTGAAGCTTTCTTT.

In regard to this clone: Other DNA sequences in this sample translate to the same CDR3. The rearrangement joins TRBV27 to TRBJ2-6; D is unclear. With 5 bases removed from V and 1 base from J, the gap between germline ends came to 3 bases. The CDR3 loop spans 13 amino acids. Germline lookup yields CDR1 MNHEY and CDR2 SMNVEV (reference sequence). CDR3 in DNA: TGTGCCAGCAGTCCTTCTGGGGCCAACGTCCTGACTTTC. This sequence encodes CASSPSGANVLTF. Complete variable domain (other parts from reference TRBV27 and TRBJ2-6): EAQVTQNPRYLITVTGKKLTVTCSQNMNHEYMSWYRQDPGLGLRQIYYSMNVEVTDKGDVPEGYKVSRKEKRNFPLILESPSPNQTSLYFCASSPSGANVLTFGAGSRLTVL.

The rearrangement links TRBV2 to TRBJ1-4; TRBD1 agrees at 8 bases. This CDR3 is 18 amino acids long. Germline V lookup: CDR1 SNHLY, CDR2 FYNNEI. V lost 4 bases, J lost 2 bases, and 12 bases stayed unmatched. Here the CDR3 DNA reads TGTGCCAGCAGTGGCCGGGACAGGTTTGTTTCCACTAATGAAAAACTGTTTTTT. It encodes CASSGRDRFVSTNEKLFF.